This T cell receptor beta chain was sequenced for a study of CD8 T cells in Susac syndrome. A quantity of about 0.5 to 1 ug RNA underwent reverse transcription using random hexamers. Each CDR3 protein is one row after TCRdb ran MiXCR on the immunoSEQ multiplex PCR reads. The repertoire holds about 250,000 distinct CDR3 sequences, with just under 95% as singletons. The CDR3 consists of 15 residues. V shed 6 bases and J shed 2 bases, with 14 bases lying between them. Germline values: CDR1 MNHNS, CDR2 SASEGT. The multiple sclerosis controls were treatment-naive patients affected by stable or active relapsing-remitting disease.

The J gene is TRBJ2-1, the V gene TRBV6-1; no reliable D call. The sequenced sample was CD4+ T cells from PBMCs. This TCR derives from a human donor with multiple sclerosis. CDR3 loop: CASSAAWVTYNEQFF. The CDR3 DNA follows: TGTGCCAGCAGCGCCGCCTGGGTAACCTACAATGAGCAGTTCTTC.